This TCR beta chain comes out of a study of vaccination effects on CD4 cells after COVID-19. Per germline, CDR1 MNHEY and CDR2 SVGEGT. CDR3 length: 17 residues. The germline V and J ends were trimmed by 4 bases and 0 bases, with 16 bases remaining between them. Sequencing in the ViraFEST assay came after antigen-specific CD4+ T cells had been expanded with viral peptide pools, which were used to stimulate PBMC. Culture proceeded for nine to eleven days, and CD4+ T cells were then isolated. In the vaccine recipients, nucleocapsid antibodies were negative and there was no prior SARS-CoV-2 infection. Remarks on this clone: The antigen remains unidentified.

Method: immunoSEQ multiplex PCR; TCRdb's copy keeps in-frame clones and lacks some. The sample gives just under 65,000 clones, over 70% of which show up once; 3.5% to 4.5% is in the top ten. This rearrangement joins TRBV6-2 or TRBV6-3 to TRBJ1-3; weak D call: TRBD1 (6 bases). This material consisted of CD4+ T cells from PBMCs cultured with HCoV-OC43 spike peptides, taken before COVID-19 vaccination. Indicated subset: HCoV-OC43 spike overlapping peptide pool stimulation. This clonotype originated in a human donor who received a COVID-19 vaccine. CDR3 nucleotide sequence: TGTGCCAGCAGTTCCCCCAGGACAGCTAGCTCTGGAAACACCATATATTTT. Amino acid sequence: CASSSPRTASSGNTIYF.